The entry below gives a single T cell receptor (beta chain) sequence along with its context. Its matching antigen is unknown. The sample comes from a study of OX40 agonist ivuxolimab in advanced cancers. Study summary: Of mixed ages from about 23 to 79 and averaging approximately 60 years, the group was 65% to 85% male. Participants could have had prior anti-PD-1, anti-PD-L1 or anti-CTLA-4 therapy, and 40% had some.

Study-level points and caveats: CD8+ T cells (on average) carried more expanded clones than CD4+ T cells.

Between the trimmed V and J ends, which lost 1 base and 4 bases, there was a span of 5 bases. This CDR3 spans 12 amino acids. CDR1 is GTSNPN, CDR2 SVGIG, per germline (reference sequence). Sequencing was performed with immunoSEQ multiplex PCR; in TCRdb, only in-frame clones are kept and a portion is missing. The table records roughly 60,000 clones, less than 90% of them present only once. The chain carries TRBV30 and TRBJ2-1, with D unclear. Sequencing was performed on CD4+ or CD8+ T cells sorted from blood, taken in a trial of the OX40 agonist ivuxolimab. This TCR was sampled from an adult with an advanced solid tumor such as melanoma, head and neck, liver or kidney cancer. The CDR3 sequence: CAWSGTYNEQFF. DNA of the CDR3: TGTGCCTGGAGTGGCACGTACAATGAGCAGTTCTTC.